Listed here is a single T cell receptor (beta chain). Its antigen remains unidentified. The method was immunoSEQ multiplex PCR; TCRdb's version includes in-frame clones alone and lacks a portion of them. This table has roughly 20,000 clones, 70% to 90% appearing once. The CDR3 has 15 amino acids. Losses at the gene ends were 2 bases for V and 2 bases for J; bases not matched to a gene: 6. CDR1 is SGDLS, CDR2 YYNGEE, per germline. The sample belongs to a study of regulatory dendritic cells for organ transplantation. The study's findings and limits: Naive CD4+ and CD8+ repertoires were highly diverse; memory CD8+ was most oligoclonal.

Sorted subsets were CFSE-labeled and cultured approximately 5 days with allogeneic dendritic cells. The receptor was derived from a human donor in good health. The chain couples TRBV9 to TRBJ2-5; 7 nucleotides match TRBD2. Sample: naive CD4+ T cells from blood cultured with regulatory dendritic cells. Subset defined: CD45RA+ naive T cells. CDR3 sequence reads: CASSVGTTRQETQYF. The DNA for the CDR3 is TGTGCCAGCAGCGTCGGGACTACCCGACAAGAGACCCAGTACTTC.